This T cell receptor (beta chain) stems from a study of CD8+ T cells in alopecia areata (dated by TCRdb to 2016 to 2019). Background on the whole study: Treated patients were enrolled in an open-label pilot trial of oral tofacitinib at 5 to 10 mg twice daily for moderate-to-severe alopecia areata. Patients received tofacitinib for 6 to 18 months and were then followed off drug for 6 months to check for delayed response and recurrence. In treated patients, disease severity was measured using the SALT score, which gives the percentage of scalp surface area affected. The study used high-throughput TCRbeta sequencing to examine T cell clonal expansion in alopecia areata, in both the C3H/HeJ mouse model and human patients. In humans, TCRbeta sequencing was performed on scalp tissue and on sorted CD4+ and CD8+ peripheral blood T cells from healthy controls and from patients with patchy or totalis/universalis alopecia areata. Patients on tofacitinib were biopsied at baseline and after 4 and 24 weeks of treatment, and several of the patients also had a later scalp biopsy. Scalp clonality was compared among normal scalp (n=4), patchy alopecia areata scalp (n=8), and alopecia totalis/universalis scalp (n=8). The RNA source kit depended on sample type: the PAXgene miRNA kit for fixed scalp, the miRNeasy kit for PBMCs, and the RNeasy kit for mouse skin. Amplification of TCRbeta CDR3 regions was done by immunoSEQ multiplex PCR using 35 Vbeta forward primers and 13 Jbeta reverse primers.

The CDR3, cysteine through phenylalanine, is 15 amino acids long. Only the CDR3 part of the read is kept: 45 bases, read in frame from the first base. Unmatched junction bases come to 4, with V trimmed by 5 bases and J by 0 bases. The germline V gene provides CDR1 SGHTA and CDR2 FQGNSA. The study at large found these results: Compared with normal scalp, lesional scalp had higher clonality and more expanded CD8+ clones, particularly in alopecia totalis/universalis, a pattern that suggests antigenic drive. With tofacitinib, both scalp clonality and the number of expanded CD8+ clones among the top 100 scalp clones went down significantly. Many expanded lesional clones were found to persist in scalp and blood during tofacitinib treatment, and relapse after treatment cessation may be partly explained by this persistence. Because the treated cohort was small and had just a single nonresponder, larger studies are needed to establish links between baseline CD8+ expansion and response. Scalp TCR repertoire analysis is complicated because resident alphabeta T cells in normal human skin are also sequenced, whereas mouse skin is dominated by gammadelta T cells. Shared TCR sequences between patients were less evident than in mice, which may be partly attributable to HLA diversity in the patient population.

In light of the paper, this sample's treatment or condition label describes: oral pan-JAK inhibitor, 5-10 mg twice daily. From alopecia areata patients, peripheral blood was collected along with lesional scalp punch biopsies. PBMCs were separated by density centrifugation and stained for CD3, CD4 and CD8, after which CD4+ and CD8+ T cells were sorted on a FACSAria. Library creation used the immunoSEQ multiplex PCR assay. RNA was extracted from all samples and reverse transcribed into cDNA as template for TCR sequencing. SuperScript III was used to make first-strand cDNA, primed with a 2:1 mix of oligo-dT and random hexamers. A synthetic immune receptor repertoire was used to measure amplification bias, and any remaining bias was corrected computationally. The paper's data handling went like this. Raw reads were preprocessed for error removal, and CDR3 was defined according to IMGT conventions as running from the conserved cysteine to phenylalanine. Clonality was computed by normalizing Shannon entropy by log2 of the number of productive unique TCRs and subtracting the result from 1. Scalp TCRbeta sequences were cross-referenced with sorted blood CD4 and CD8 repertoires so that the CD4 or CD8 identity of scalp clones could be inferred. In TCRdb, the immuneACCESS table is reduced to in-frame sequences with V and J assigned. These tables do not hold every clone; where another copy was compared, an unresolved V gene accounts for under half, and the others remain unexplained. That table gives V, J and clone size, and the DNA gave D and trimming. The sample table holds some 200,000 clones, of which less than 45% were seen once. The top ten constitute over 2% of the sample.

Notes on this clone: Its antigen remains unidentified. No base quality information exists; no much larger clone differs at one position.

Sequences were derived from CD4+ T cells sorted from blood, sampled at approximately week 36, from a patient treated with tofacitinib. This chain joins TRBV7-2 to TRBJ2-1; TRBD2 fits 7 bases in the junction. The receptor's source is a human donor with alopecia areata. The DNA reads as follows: TGTGCCAGCAGCCCCACTAGCGACTCCTACAATGAGCAGTTCTTC. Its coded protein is CASSPTSDSYNEQFF. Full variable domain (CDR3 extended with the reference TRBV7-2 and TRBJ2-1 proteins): GAGVSQSPSNKVTEKGKDVELRCDPISGHTALYWYRQSLGQGLEFLIYFQGNSAPDKSGLPSDRFSAERTGGSVSTLTIQRTQQEDSAVYLCASSPTSDSYNEQFFGPGTRLTVL.